The next 18 T cell receptor beta chains were all read from a single sample in a study of blood T cells in healthy people across ages. Using a J-beta primer mix together with a sample-barcoded 5' primer, a second PCR was run for about 6 to 12 cycles. TCRdb re-analysed the 5' RACE reads in MiXCR, keeping a single row per CDR3 protein. The top ten hold around an eighth of the sample, which has about a million distinct CDR3 sequences, around 46% seen once. Sequencing was carried out using blood. The receptors originated from a man aged 25-45 years in good health.

This clonotype was counted between two and nine times. This sequence joins TRBV12-3 or TRBV12-4 and TRBJ1-5, with TRBD1 identical over 10 bases. This CDR3 region has 15 residues. V shed 6 bases and J 1 base; nucleotides not matched to a gene: 3. This CDR3 reads CASSQTGGSNQPQHF. In DNA, the CDR3 is TGTGCCAGCAGCCAGACAGGGGGCAGCAATCAGCCCCAGCATTTT.

J is TRBJ2-7 and V is TRBV11-2, with 8 positions matching TRBD2. Germline V gene sequence: CDR1 SGHAT, CDR2 FQNNGV. V was clipped by 3 bases and J by 1 base; unmatched bases: 2. This CDR3 spans 14 amino acids. The CDR3 DNA is TGTGCCAGCAGCTTTTCTAGCGGGTCCTACGAGCAGTACTTC. It codes for CASSFSSGSYEQYF. The full variable domain, rest sourced from reference TRBV11-2 and TRBJ2-7, is EAGVAQSPRYKIIEKRQSVAFWCNPISGHATLYWYQQILGQGPKLLIQFQNNGVVDDSQLPKDRFSAERLKGVDSTLKIQPAKLEDSAVYLCASSFSSGSYEQYFGPGTRLTVT.

The chain uses TRBV20-1 and TRBJ1-5; D might be TRBD1 (5 bases). This CDR3 comprises 16 residues. The germline gives CDR1 DFQATT, CDR2 SNEGSKA (reference sequence). V shed 5 bases and J shed 1 base, with 18 bases lying between them. DNA of the CDR3: TGCAGTGCTTGGACAACCAGTCCTTTCAGCAATCAGCCCCAGCATTTT. It translates to CSAWTTSPFSNQPQHF.

The V gene is TRBV5-1, the J gene TRBJ2-4; D perhaps matches TRBD2 (5 bases). The CDR3 sequence is 15 residues long. Germline-derived CDR1 and CDR2 are SGHRS and YFSETQ. V was shortened by 2 bases and J by 6 bases, with 15 bases between the two germline ends. In DNA form, the CDR3 reads TGCGCCAGCAGCTTTACTGCGGCAGGACTAAACATTCAGTACTTC. It encodes CASSFTAAGLNIQYF.

CDR3 protein: CALRGESTDTQYF. CDR3 bases: TGTGCCCTGAGGGGGGAAAGCACAGATACGCAGTATTTT. The V gene is TRBV28, the J gene TRBJ2-3, with D tentatively TRBD1 or TRBD2 (6 bases each). The CDR3 totals 13 residues. Per germline, CDR1 MDHEN and CDR2 SYDVKM. Trimming pared 11 bases from V and 0 bases from J, leaving 12 bases between.

The V call is TRBV20-1, the J call TRBJ2-7, with 12 bases aligning to TRBD1. Losses at the gene ends were 6 bases for V and 4 bases for J; bases not matched to a gene: 10. Germline lookup yields CDR1 DFQATT and CDR2 SNEGSKA (reference sequence). The CDR3 runs 15 residues. The CDR3 protein is CSASPGTGGRYEQYF. The DNA for the CDR3 is TGCAGTGCATCACCCGGGACAGGGGGCCGGTACGAGCAGTACTTC.

The V call is TRBV12-3 or TRBV12-4, the J call TRBJ2-3, with 10 bases aligning to TRBD2. The CDR3 is 14 residues long. Trimming at V came to 11 bases and at J to 4 bases, leaving 9 bases not matched to a gene. Written as DNA, the CDR3 is TGTGCCGGTTCAGCGGGGGGGCCTCCAGATACGCAGTATTTT. This translates into CAGSAGGPPDTQYF.

The chain recombines TRBV2 with TRBJ1-1; D is unresolved. Germline V gene sequence: CDR1 SNHLY, CDR2 FYNNEI. The V end lost 2 bases, the J end lost 1 base, and 11 bases lay between the germline ends. This CDR3 region has 15 residues. CDR3 loop: CASSEQRSGNTEAFF. CDR3 DNA sequence: TGTGCCAGCAGTGAACAGAGGTCAGGGAACACTGAAGCTTTCTTT.

The rearrangement links TRBV3-1 to TRBJ2-5, with D uncertain. Trimming removed 3 bases at V and 5 bases at J, with 10 bases between. The germline gives CDR1 LGHDT, CDR2 YNNKEL (reference sequence). The CDR3 is 13 amino acids. The CDR3 protein is CASSQSPLETQYF. DNA for the CDR3: TGTGCCAGCAGCCAGAGCCCGTTGGAGACCCAGTACTTC.

The rearrangement uses TRBV27 and TRBJ2-6, with D possibly called TRBD1 or TRBD2 (5 bases each). This CDR3 region has 18 residues. V was trimmed by 4 bases and J by 0 bases, leaving 16 bases between them. CDR1 and CDR2 (germline): MNHEY, SMNVEV (reference sequence). This CDR3 reads CASSYKGRDHSGANVLTF. CDR3 coding DNA: TGTGCCAGCAGTTATAAGGGCAGGGACCACTCTGGGGCCAACGTCCTGACTTTC.

This clonotype was detected ten times or more. The rearrangement uses TRBV7-9 and TRBJ2-3, with D perhaps assigned TRBD1 or TRBD2 (5 bases each). This CDR3 has 16 residues. Germline loops: CDR1 SEHNR, CDR2 FQNEAQ (reference sequence). Between the trimmed V and J ends, which lost 3 bases and 1 base, there was a span of 14 bases. The DNA for the CDR3 is TGTGCCAGCAGCTTCATACGGGACGTCGGCACAGATACGCAGTATTTT. Residues: CASSFIRDVGTDTQYF.

This chain links TRBV7-8 with TRBJ2-1, with D hard to call. The CDR3 contains 14 residues. Between the trimmed V and J ends, which lost 2 bases and 4 bases, there was a span of 9 bases. Germline CDR1 and CDR2: SGHVS and FQNEAQ. CDR3: CASSLHRMYNEQFF. The CDR3 coding sequence is TGTGCCAGCAGCTTACACAGAATGTACAATGAGCAGTTCTTC.

This clonotype was detected a few times. This chain uses TRBV4-2 with TRBJ2-7; perhaps TRBD1 as D (5 bases). V dropped 0 bases and J dropped 2 bases, with 14 bases sitting between them. The CDR3 loop spans 16 amino acids. The germline CDR1 and CDR2 sequences are LGHNA and YNFKEQ. The CDR3 sequence is CASSQDSAGPTYEQYF. Written as DNA, the CDR3 is TGTGCCAGCAGCCAAGATTCTGCAGGGCCTACCTACGAGCAGTACTTC.

V is TRBV4-3 and J is TRBJ2-3; 11 bases match TRBD2. Germline V CDR1 and CDR2: LGHNA, YSLEER. V trimming: 3 bases; J trimming: 8 bases; junction bases outside the gene matches: 4. The CDR3 spans 14 residues. The DNA for the CDR3 is TGCGCCAGCAGCCACCTAACTAGCGGGGGTACGCAGTATTTT. Translating gives CASSHLTSGGTQYF.

V and J are TRBV28 and TRBJ2-5; D uncertain. The J call may be wrong; the DNA end is better matched by TRBJ2-7. Germline values: CDR1 MDHEN, CDR2 SYDVKM. This CDR3 has 14 residues. CDR3 nucleotide sequence: TGTGCCAGCAGTCCCCGAGACCGGTACTACGAGCAGTACTTC. Its protein product is CASSPRDRYYEQYF.

This clonotype has just one count. The V gene is TRBV12-3 or TRBV12-4, the J gene TRBJ2-3; 7 bases map to TRBD2. The CDR3 sequence is 16 residues long. V lost 5 bases, J lost 4 bases, and 12 bases stayed unmatched. This CDR3 is CASSGQTSPGADTQYF. As DNA, the CDR3 is TGTGCCAGCAGTGGTCAGACTAGCCCCGGTGCAGATACGCAGTATTTT.

The V call is TRBV6-2 or TRBV6-3, the J call TRBJ1-2; D gene ambiguous. The germline V gene has CDR1 MNHEY and CDR2 SVGEGT. The CDR3 length is 17 residues. With 0 bases removed from V and 4 bases from J, the gap between germline ends came to 18 bases. This chain's CDR3 is CASSYSIAQPFFYGYTF. In nucleotides, the CDR3 is TGTGCCAGCAGTTACTCGATTGCGCAGCCCTTTTTCTATGGCTACACCTTC.

This chain joins TRBV6-2 or TRBV6-3 and TRBJ1-5, with D possibly being TRBD1 (6 bases). With 6 bases removed from V and 2 bases from J, the gap between germline ends came to 14 bases. Germline V gene lookup returns CDR1 MNHEY and CDR2 SVGEGT. The CDR3 totals 15 residues. As DNA, the CDR3 is TGTGCCAGCAGAACCACAGGGTCAGGCAATCAGCCCCAGCATTTT. This translates into CASRTTGSGNQPQHF.